This passage covers 30 T cell receptor beta chains from one sample sequenced in a study of PD-1 blockade in classical Hodgkin lymphoma. TCRdb's copy holds only in-frame clones and misses some; the assay was immunoSEQ multiplex PCR. In the table there are 30,000 to 40,000 clones, around 89% of which are singletons. Indicated time point: newly diagnosed, previously untreated cHL patient sample. Magnetic depletion of unwanted cells isolated CD4+ T cells from thawed PBMCs. The source material was CD4+ T cells from blood. These receptors were taken from a human donor with classical Hodgkin lymphoma.

The chain combines TRBV29-1 with TRBJ2-7; D is undetermined. Germline CDR1 is SQVTM and CDR2 is ANQGSEA. Between the trimmed V and J ends, which lost 4 bases and 5 bases, there was a span of 12 bases. This CDR3 is built from 12 residues. CDR3 DNA sequence: TGCAGCGTTGCATTGTGGAGCCACGAGCAGTACTTC. This sequence encodes CSVALWSHEQYF.

The CDR3 bases are TGTGCCAGCAGAAGAGAGACCCAGTACTTC. It codes for CASRRETQYF. The rearrangement joins TRBV25-1 to TRBJ2-5, with D unresolved. CDR3 size: 10 residues. V lost 6 bases, J lost 4 bases, and 3 bases lay in between. In germline, CDR1 is MGHDK, CDR2 SYGVNS.

This rearrangement joins TRBV5-4 to TRBJ2-5, with D unresolved. Germline loops: CDR1 SGHNT, CDR2 YYREEE (reference sequence). The CDR3 is 12 amino acids. The V end lost 4 bases, the J end lost 1 base, and 5 bases lay between the germline ends. The CDR3 loop reads CASSISQETQYF. The CDR3 DNA follows: TGTGCCAGCAGCATAAGCCAAGAGACCCAGTACTTC.

The chain combines TRBV30 with TRBJ2-2; D is perhaps TRBD1 or TRBD2 (5 bases each). V dropped 1 base and J dropped 4 bases, with 10 bases sitting between them. CDR1 and CDR2 from the germline V gene are GTSNPN and SVGIG (reference sequence). The CDR3 totals 14 residues. CDR3 nucleotides: TGTGCCTGGAGTGGCCCTGGGGGCACCGGGGAGCTGTTTTTT. It is translated as CAWSGPGGTGELFF. The complete variable domain, with remaining parts taken from reference TRBV30 and TRBJ2-2, reads SQTIHQWPATLVQPVGSPLSLECTVEGTSNPNLYWYRQAAGRGLQLLFYSVGIGQISSEVPQNLSASRPQDRQFILSSKKLLLSDSGFYLCAWSGPGGTGELFFGEGSRLTVL.

The sample holds one count of this clone. In DNA, the CDR3 is TGTGCCAGCTCACCCGGACAGGTTGGCCCCTACGAGCAGTACTTC. Amino acid sequence: CASSPGQVGPYEQYF. The genes are TRBV18 and TRBJ2-7; the match to TRBD1 covers 7 bases. Germline V CDR1 and CDR2: KGHSH, LQKENI. With V trimmed by 3 bases and J by 2 bases, 7 bases remained unmatched. The CDR3 loop spans 15 amino acids.

V is TRBV28 and J is TRBJ2-3; possibly TRBD2 for D (5 bases). V lost 8 bases and J lost 4, with 19 bases in between. The CDR3 totals 15 residues. Germline values: CDR1 MDHEN, CDR2 SYDVKM. This CDR3 reads CASLGSVKSPDTQYF. CDR3 DNA sequence: TGTGCCAGCTTGGGGAGCGTCAAATCCCCAGATACGCAGTATTTT. Drawing the rest from reference TRBV28 and TRBJ2-3, the complete variable domain is DVKVTQSSRYLVKRTGEKVFLECVQDMDHENMFWYRQDPGLGLRLIYFSYDVKMKEKGDIPEGYSVSREKKERFSLILESASTNQTSMYLCASLGSVKSPDTQYFGPGTRLTVL.

This chain uses TRBV21-1 with TRBJ1-2. TRBV21-1 is assigned pseudogene status. This CDR3 has 16 residues. The CDR3 region is CASSVGSPREDYGYTF. In DNA form, the CDR3 reads TGTGCCAGCAGCGTTGGTTCCCCCCGGGAGGACTATGGCTACACCTTC.

This sequence joins TRBV10-3 and TRBJ2-7; no clear D. The germline V gene encodes CDR1 ENHRY and CDR2 SYGVKD. The CDR3 spans 15 residues. The V and J ends lost 4 bases and 2 bases respectively, with 15 bases between them. In DNA, the CDR3 is TGTGCCATCAGTGCTGGTAAGGACCTCCCCTACGAGCAGTACTTC. It specifies CAISAGKDLPYEQYF.

This clone was observed once. This CDR3 is CASTTTGGSGNTIYF. The CDR3 nucleotides read TGTGCCAGCACAACCACAGGGGGCTCTGGAAACACCATATATTTT. The rearrangement uses TRBV7-2 and TRBJ1-3; 8 positions agree with TRBD1. The V segment lost 7 bases and the J segment 0 bases; nucleotides outside the gene matches: 5. Germline V gene lookup returns CDR1 SGHTA and CDR2 FQGNSA. CDR3 size: 15 residues.

The gene calls are TRBV10-3 and TRBJ1-2, with TRBD1 as a possible D gene (5 bases). CDR3 length: 13 amino acids. V was cut by 7 bases and J by 8 bases, with 17 bases left in between. Germline-derived CDR1 and CDR2 are ENHRY and SYGVKD. The CDR3 DNA reads TGTGCCATCAACCCGGGGACGACCGACGGCTACACCTTC. It specifies CAINPGTTDGYTF.

J is TRBJ1-2 and V is TRBV5-4; 7 bases are shared with TRBD1. This CDR3 is 13 amino acids long. V lost 0 bases and J lost 8; bases outside the gene matches: 4. Germline V CDR1 and CDR2: SGHNT, YYREEE (reference sequence). The CDR3 DNA reads TGTGCCAGCAGCTTGGTCAGGGGGGAAGGCTACACCTTC. Its protein product is CASSLVRGEGYTF.

The rearrangement uses TRBV18 and TRBJ1-2; D is perhaps TRBD1 (6 bases). The germline CDR1 and CDR2 sequences are KGHSH and LQKENI. V lost 2 bases to trimming and J lost 4 bases, with 14 bases between them. The CDR3 runs 15 residues. This CDR3 is CASSPKEGVGYGYTF. DNA of the CDR3: TGTGCCAGCTCACCAAAGGAGGGGGTGGGCTATGGCTACACCTTC. Drawing the rest from reference TRBV18 and TRBJ1-2, the complete variable domain is NAGVMQNPRHLVRRRGQEARLRCSPMKGHSHVYWYRQLPEEGLKFMVYLQKENIIDESGMPKERFSAEFPKEGPSILRIQQVVRGDSAAYFCASSPKEGVGYGYTFGSGTRLTVV.

This chain links TRBV28 with TRBJ1-2; D call uncertain. CDR3 length equals 14 residues. V lost 5 bases to trimming and J lost 4 bases, with 14 bases between them. Germline V lookup: CDR1 MDHEN, CDR2 SYDVKM. This chain's CDR3 is CASSLAGEGYGYTF. The CDR3, as DNA: TGTGCCAGCAGTCTTGCCGGGGAGGGCTATGGCTACACCTTC.

On this clone: Different DNA sequences within this sample yield the same CDR3. The V and J genes are TRBV5-1 and TRBJ1-2; D unresolved. V was shortened by 4 bases and J by 0 bases, with 7 bases between the two germline ends. Germline V lookup: CDR1 SGHRS, CDR2 YFSETQ. This CDR3 spans 13 amino acids. The CDR3 DNA reads as TGCGCCAGCAGCCTTGACTCTAACTATGGCTACACCTTC. Translation: CASSLDSNYGYTF.

CDR3 nucleotides: TGTGCCACCCGCAGGGGGCCCAACACTGAAGCTTTCTTT. This translates into CATRRGPNTEAFF. V usage is TRBV6-5 and J usage is TRBJ1-1; 8 bases are shared with TRBD1. The CDR3 runs to 13 residues. With 10 bases clipped from V and 2 bases from J, the junction kept 6 bases outside the gene matches. Germline values: CDR1 MNHEY, CDR2 SVGAGI.

The J gene is TRBJ1-2, the V gene TRBV4-1; D call uncertain. V dropped 4 bases and J dropped 8 bases, with 17 bases sitting between them. In germline, CDR1 is MGHRA, CDR2 YSYEKL. The CDR3 is made up of 14 amino acids. The CDR3 region is CASSLRLGVEGYTF. The DNA of the CDR3 is TGCGCCAGCAGCCTCCGTTTGGGTGTGGAAGGCTACACCTTC.

This clone was counted a single time. This chain links TRBV9 with TRBJ1-1, with D tentatively TRBD1 (6 bases). Trimming took off 1 base at V and 5 bases at J, with 12 bases between the two ends. The CDR3 runs to 14 residues. Germline loops: CDR1 SGDLS, CDR2 YYNGEE. CDR3 in DNA: TGTGCCAGCAGCGTACAGGGGAGGGGTACTGAAGCTTTCTTT. Its protein is CASSVQGRGTEAFF.

The rearrangement joins TRBV25-1 to TRBJ1-1; D not certain. The length of the CDR3 is 14 residues. Trimming removed 1 base at V and 5 bases at J, with 11 bases between. Germline loops: CDR1 MGHDK, CDR2 SYGVNS. CDR3 sequence reads: CASSEFEGRTEAFF. The CDR3 DNA sequence: TGTGCCAGCAGTGAATTCGAGGGAAGGACTGAAGCTTTCTTT.

This rearrangement joins TRBV4-1 to TRBJ1-6; D unresolved. The CDR3 is 14 amino acids. The germline V and J ends were trimmed by 6 bases and 7 bases, with 13 bases remaining between them. The germline V gene encodes CDR1 MGHRA and CDR2 YSYEKL. The CDR3 DNA reads TGCGCCAGCAGGCCCGCGGGTCCCAATTCACCCCTCCACTTT. Protein sequence: CASRPAGPNSPLHF.

The gene calls are TRBV19 and TRBJ2-7; D gene ambiguous. The germline gives CDR1 LNHDA, CDR2 SQIVND (reference sequence). Trimming pared 4 bases from V and 2 bases from J, leaving 12 bases between. The CDR3 runs to 14 residues. CDR3 bases: TGTGCCAGTAGTAACACCCCGGGCCCCTACGAGCAGTACTTC. Protein sequence: CASSNTPGPYEQYF.

Turning to this clone: One junction end disagrees with the germline gene, perhaps due to a read error. This chain connects TRBV2 to TRBJ2-7, with 8 bases that match TRBD1. CDR1 and CDR2 (germline): SNHLY, FYNNEI. There are 13 residues in the CDR3. The CDR3 DNA reads as TGTGCCAGCAGTGAAGCGATCGAAGGACAGGGCGCTTTC. This translates into CASSEAIEGQGAF.

The chain employs TRBV10-1 and TRBJ1-3, with 9 bases fitting TRBD1. The germline gives CDR1 WNHNN, CDR2 SYGVQD (reference sequence). This CDR3 is built from 14 residues. V lost 5 bases, J lost 4 bases, and 3 bases stayed unmatched. The CDR3 coding sequence is TGCGCCAGCAGTCCGGACAGGGGAGGAAACACCATATATTTT. Protein sequence: CASSPDRGGNTIYF.

The chain recombines TRBV7-2 with TRBJ1-1, with TRBD1 matching over 7 bases. The CDR3 sequence is 13 residues long. Germline V gene lookup returns CDR1 SGHTA and CDR2 FQGNSA. V was pared by 9 bases and J by 5 bases, with 9 bases of the junction left unmatched. The CDR3 loop reads CASQTGLRTEAFF. CDR3 DNA: TGTGCCAGTCAGACAGGGTTGAGGACTGAAGCTTTCTTT.

V usage is TRBV5-1 and J usage is TRBJ2-1; 11 nucleotides line up with TRBD2. Germline CDR1 is SGHRS and CDR2 is YFSETQ. This CDR3 is 16 amino acids long. With V trimmed by 2 bases and J by 7 bases, 8 bases remained unmatched. The CDR3, as DNA: TGCGCCAGCAGCTTAATAGCGGGGGGGCCGAATAATGAGCAGTTCTTC. This translates into CASSLIAGGPNNEQFF. The whole variable domain, filled in from reference TRBV5-1 and TRBJ2-1, reads KAGVTQTPRYLIKTRGQQVTLSCSPISGHRSVSWYQQTPGQGLQFLFEYFSETQRNKGNFPGRFSGRQFSNSRSEMNVSTLELGDSALYLCASSLIAGGPNNEQFFGPGTRLTVL.

This clone was seen once. The V gene is TRBV10-3, the J gene TRBJ2-3, with D uncertain. Germline CDR1 ENHRY, CDR2 SYGVKD. Trimming took off 8 bases at V and 4 bases at J, with 10 bases between the two ends. The CDR3 extends over 12 amino acids. CDR3 DNA: TGTGCCATCGGGCCGGTCGCAGATACGCAGTATTTT. This translates into CAIGPVADTQYF.

The chain links TRBV5-1 to TRBJ1-3; D call uncertain. Trimming cost V 0 bases and J 1 base, with 11 bases left between them. From germline, CDR1 is SGHRS and CDR2 YFSETQ. The CDR3 extends over 16 amino acids. The CDR3 DNA follows: TGCGCCAGCAGCTTGGGTACAGTTACTTCTGGAAACACCATATATTTT. Its translation is CASSLGTVTSGNTIYF.

The chain carries TRBV15 and TRBJ2-3, with TRBD1 as a possible D gene (5 bases). The CDR3 sequence is 13 residues long. The germline V gene encodes CDR1 LNHNV and CDR2 YYDKDF (reference sequence). V shed 1 base and J shed 5 bases, with 7 bases lying between them. CDR3 sequence: CATSRGGEDTQYF. In DNA, the CDR3 is TGTGCCACCAGCAGAGGGGGCGAAGATACGCAGTATTTT.

The genes are TRBV7-3 and TRBJ2-3; 8 nucleotides match TRBD2. The CDR3 is 15 amino acids. V was clipped by 2 bases and J by 2 bases; unmatched bases: 3. Germline-derived CDR1 and CDR2 are SGHTA and FQGTGA. The CDR3 DNA follows: TGTGCCAGCAGCTTATTCGGGGGGGACACAGATACGCAGTATTTT. Translated, it gives CASSLFGGDTDTQYF.

This clone appeared a single time. This chain connects TRBV19 to TRBJ1-1; D is undetermined. The V gene lost 3 bases and the J gene lost 4 bases, with 9 bases spanning the gap. The CDR3 sequence is 13 residues long. Germline V gene data show CDR1 as LNHDA and CDR2 as SQIVND (reference sequence). CDR3 protein: CASSIPAGTEAFF. As DNA, the CDR3 is TGTGCCAGTAGTATCCCTGCAGGCACTGAAGCTTTCTTT.

This clone has only one observation. One end of the junction is discordant with germline, which a read error may explain. Within the sample, other DNA sequences also encode this same CDR3. The CDR3 DNA reads TGTGCCAGCAGCCCCCCGCCGACAGGGCCCACTGAAGCCTTCTTT. It is translated as CASSPPPTGPTEAFF. The chain recombines TRBV5-6 with TRBJ1-1, with 7 bases matching TRBD1. The length of the CDR3 is 15 residues. The germline gives CDR1 SGHDT, CDR2 YYEEEE.